This T cell receptor (beta chain) is from a study of blood T cell repertoires in COVID-19. Overall study context: Acute and convalescent COVID-19 specimens originated in the United States, Italy and Spain.

V gave up 8 bases and J gave up 2 bases, with 28 bases separating them. The CDR3 is 18 amino acids. The germline CDR1 and CDR2 sequences are PRHDT and FYEKMQ (reference sequence). The table came from immunoSEQ multiplex PCR; TCRdb's copy has only in-frame clones and leaves some out. The sample has roughly 200,000 clones; 70% to 80% are singletons. The sample consisted of peripheral blood. This sequence was found in a woman between 50 and 59 years old with active or convalescent COVID-19. The chain recombines TRBV13 with TRBJ2-7; weak D call: TRBD2 (7 bases). The CDR3 DNA sequence: TGTGCCAGCGGAGCGGGGCAGGGGTCCAAAGAGGGTACCTACGAGCAGTACTTC. This sequence encodes CASGAGQGSKEGTYEQYF.